The present T cell receptor (beta chain) was sequenced within a study of blood T cell repertoires in COVID-19. Study information: Italy, Spain and the United States were the sources of the convalescent and acute COVID-19 samples.

The table lists this clone with a count of one. Method: immunoSEQ multiplex PCR; TCRdb's copy keeps in-frame clones and lacks some. This repertoire shows about 220,000 clones, 84% found once; its top ten account for roughly 3%. Source material: peripheral blood. The sequence was obtained from a woman under 40 who had recovered from COVID-19.

CDR3 in DNA: TGTGCCAGTAGTATATCGGCAGATACGCAGTATTTT. It yields the protein CASSISADTQYF. The V and J genes are TRBV19 and TRBJ2-3; no firm D call. Trimming cost V 2 bases and J 4 bases, with 4 bases left between them. CDR3 length: 12 amino acids. CDR1 is LNHDA, CDR2 SQIVND, per germline (reference sequence). Filled out from reference TRBV19 and TRBJ2-3, the complete variable domain reads DGGITQSPKYLFRKEGQNVTLSCEQNLNHDAMYWYRQDPGQGLRLIYYSQIVNDFQKGDIAEGYSVSREKKESFPLTVTSAQKNPTAFYLCASSISADTQYFGPGTRLTVL.